The next 30 T cell receptor beta chains were all read from a single sample in a study of blood T cell repertoires in COVID-19. Assay used: immunoSEQ multiplex PCR; TCRdb lists only in-frame clones, some missing. Seen here are about 150,000 clones, around 85% observed once, and the top ten hold less than 8%. Sequencing used peripheral blood. The receptors here all came from a man older than 75 with COVID-19, enrolled during active disease.

CDR3 DNA: TGTGCCAGCAGTTACTCGGCCGGGGAGGAAAAACTGTTTTTT. As protein: CASSYSAGEEKLFF. The chain uses TRBV6-6 and TRBJ1-4; no clear D gene. The CDR3 runs 14 residues. CDR1 is MNHNY, CDR2 SVGAGI, per germline (reference sequence). V was trimmed by 0 bases and J by 8 bases, leaving 10 bases between them.

The chain joins TRBV20-1 to TRBJ1-4; D perhaps matches TRBD1 (6 bases). Germline V gives CDR1 DFQATT, CDR2 SNEGSKA (reference sequence). V lost 3 bases, J lost 2 bases, and 13 bases lay in between. This CDR3 has 15 residues. The CDR3 loop is CSASRLQGTNEKLFF. Here the CDR3 DNA reads TGCAGTGCTAGTAGGTTACAGGGTACTAATGAAAAACTGTTTTTT.

The CDR3 is CASSPALRTGLTDTQYF. CDR3 coding DNA: TGTGCCAGTAGCCCCGCCCTCCGGACAGGGCTCACAGATACGCAGTATTTT. This chain joins TRBV19 and TRBJ2-3; 8 positions agree with TRBD1. Germline V gives CDR1 LNHDA, CDR2 SQIVND (reference sequence). This CDR3 has 17 amino acids. With V trimmed by 6 bases and J by 2 bases, 13 bases remained unmatched. Complete variable domain (other parts from reference TRBV19 and TRBJ2-3): DGGITQSPKYLFRKEGQNVTLSCEQNLNHDAMYWYRQDPGQGLRLIYYSQIVNDFQKGDIAEGYSVSREKKESFPLTVTSAQKNPTAFYLCASSPALRTGLTDTQYFGPGTRLTVL.

CDR3 bases: TGTGCCAGCAGCTCAGGGCCTGGAAACACCATATATTTT. It is translated as CASSSGPGNTIYF. The V gene is TRBV7-3, the J gene TRBJ1-3; tentative D call: TRBD1 (5 bases). Germline loops: CDR1 SGHTA, CDR2 FQGTGA. V lost 4 bases, J lost 2 bases, and 6 bases lay in between. This CDR3 has 13 amino acids.

The chain employs TRBV28 and TRBJ1-3; D uncertain. V shed 7 bases and J shed 3 bases, with 16 bases lying between them. The length of the CDR3 is 15 residues. CDR1 is MDHEN, CDR2 SYDVKM, per germline. CDR3 bases: TGTGCCAGCACCACCCCGGGGTTTTTTGGAAACACCATATATTTT. This translates into CASTTPGFFGNTIYF.

The V gene is TRBV25-1, the J gene TRBJ2-6; 7 nucleotides align to TRBD1. The CDR3 sequence is 16 residues long. Germline V gene data show CDR1 as MGHDK and CDR2 as SYGVNS. V gave up 2 bases and J gave up 2 bases; unmatched junction bases: 3. The CDR3 protein is CASSEDRAAGANVLTF. CDR3 bases: TGTGCCAGCAGTGAAGACAGGGCCGCTGGGGCCAACGTCCTGACTTTC.

This clone was found a few times. This chain uses TRBV5-4 with TRBJ2-5; a weak D match, TRBD1 (5 bases). The CDR3 is 15 amino acids. V lost 2 bases to trimming and J lost 0 bases, with 11 bases between them. From germline, CDR1 is SGHNT and CDR2 YYREEE (reference sequence). CDR3 sequence reads: CASSFSGADQETQYF. The DNA of the CDR3 is TGTGCCAGCAGCTTCTCTGGGGCAGACCAAGAGACCCAGTACTTC.

V usage is TRBV6-6 and J usage is TRBJ1-1, with D tentatively TRBD1 (6 bases). Germline V CDR1 and CDR2: MNHNY, SVGAGI (reference sequence). The V and J ends lost 6 bases and 5 bases respectively, with 7 bases between them. The CDR3 has 11 amino acids. DNA of the CDR3: TGTGCCAGCAGGCAGGGGACTGAAGCTTTCTTT. It codes for CASRQGTEAFF.

CDR3 coding DNA: TGTGCCAGCTCACAAATCAGGGTTACAAATAATTCACCCCTCCACTTT. Protein product: CASSQIRVTNNSPLHF. V usage is TRBV18 and J usage is TRBJ1-6, with a weak D call TRBD1 (5 bases). Germline assignment: CDR1 KGHSH and CDR2 LQKENI. This CDR3 is built from 16 residues. The germline V and J ends were trimmed by 4 bases and 5 bases, with 15 bases remaining between them.

The chain carries TRBV19 and TRBJ2-2; D is possibly TRBD1 (6 bases). The germline CDR1 and CDR2 sequences are LNHDA and SQIVND (reference sequence). The ends were cut back, 5 bases at V and 0 bases at J, with 10 bases in the middle. The CDR3 consists of 15 residues. CDR3 in DNA: TGTGCCAGTAGTGGTAGGGGGACGAACACCGGGGAGCTGTTTTTT. It yields the protein CASSGRGTNTGELFF. The whole variable domain, remainder taken from reference TRBV19 and TRBJ2-2, is DGGITQSPKYLFRKEGQNVTLSCEQNLNHDAMYWYRQDPGQGLRLIYYSQIVNDFQKGDIAEGYSVSREKKESFPLTVTSAQKNPTAFYLCASSGRGTNTGELFFGEGSRLTVL.

This sequence joins TRBV6-5 and TRBJ1-1; D is ambiguous. Looked up from germline, CDR1 is MNHEY and CDR2 is SVGAGI. The CDR3 is made up of 14 amino acids. V was pared by 5 bases and J by 1 base, with 11 bases between. CDR3 DNA sequence: TGTGCCAGCAGTAGGCTCGCAGGGAACACTGAAGCTTTCTTT. It translates to CASSRLAGNTEAFF.

The gene calls are TRBV7-9 and TRBJ1-6; D gene uncertain. This CDR3 contains 16 residues. Germline CDR1 and CDR2: SEHNR and FQNEAQ (reference sequence). V was clipped by 5 bases and J by 9 bases, with 20 bases between them. The CDR3 protein is CASSETRPPGSSPLHF. The CDR3 nucleotides read TGTGCCAGCAGCGAGACTAGACCCCCCGGTAGTTCACCCCTCCACTTT.

This chain joins TRBV6-5 and TRBJ2-7, with a possible D match to TRBD1 (6 bases). Germline-derived CDR1 and CDR2 are MNHEY and SVGAGI. V lost 8 bases, J lost 3 bases, and 14 bases lay in between. This CDR3 comprises 13 residues. CDR3: CASARDMFYEQYF. CDR3 nucleotide sequence: TGTGCCAGCGCCAGGGACATGTTCTACGAGCAGTACTTC.

The chain joins TRBV2 to TRBJ1-5; a weak D match, TRBD1 (5 bases). CDR1 is SNHLY, CDR2 FYNNEI, per germline. The V end was cut by 8 bases, the J end by 7 bases, with 12 bases between. The CDR3 is 12 amino acids. The CDR3 region is CASGGVGQPQHF. Here the CDR3 DNA reads TGTGCCAGCGGGGGGGTGGGACAGCCCCAGCATTTT.

The chain carries TRBV6-5 and TRBJ2-7; 7 nucleotides align to TRBD1. The germline V gene encodes CDR1 MNHEY and CDR2 SVGAGI. This CDR3 has 15 amino acids. Trimming at V came to 2 bases and at J to 2 bases, leaving 6 bases not matched to a gene. The CDR3 here is CASSYAPGQTYEQYF. CDR3 bases: TGTGCCAGCAGTTACGCTCCGGGACAGACCTACGAGCAGTACTTC.

The genes are TRBV2 and TRBJ2-7; 9 bases are a match to TRBD2. Germline lookup yields CDR1 SNHLY and CDR2 FYNNEI. The CDR3 totals 14 residues. J was trimmed by 3 bases and V by 7 bases; bases with no gene match: 7. The CDR3 loop is CASNIAGAFYEQYF. DNA for the CDR3: TGTGCCAGCAATATAGCGGGGGCCTTCTACGAGCAGTACTTC.

This clone was picked up one time. V usage is TRBV5-1 and J usage is TRBJ1-6; TRBD1 matches 7 bases. Trimming cost V 4 bases and J 7 bases; bases outside gene matches: 8. The CDR3 has 15 amino acids. Germline V gives CDR1 SGHRS, CDR2 YFSETQ. CDR3 sequence reads: CASSQGGQANSPLHF. The CDR3 DNA sequence: TGCGCCAGCAGCCAGGGGGGCCAGGCCAATTCACCCCTCCACTTT.

The rearrangement uses TRBV15 and TRBJ1-2; possible D gene TRBD1, 5 bases. Germline loops: CDR1 LNHNV, CDR2 YYDKDF (reference sequence). The ends were cut back, 0 bases at V and 6 bases at J, with 14 bases in the middle. The CDR3 has 15 residues. The CDR3 DNA reads TGTGCCACCAGCAGAGATCCCAGGGTTGGCCATGGCTACACCTTC. This codes for CATSRDPRVGHGYTF.

In its sample, this clone was seen once. This chain links TRBV5-6 with TRBJ2-1; TRBD2 might be the D (5 bases). The CDR3 has 14 amino acids. Germline lookup yields CDR1 SGHDT and CDR2 YYEEEE. Deletions cut 1 base from V and 8 bases from J, with 13 bases between. The CDR3, as DNA: TGTGCCAGCAGCTTGTTTGGACCAGCGGATGAGCAGTTCTTC. Its protein product is CASSLFGPADEQFF.

V gene TRBV27 combines with J gene TRBJ2-1, with 8 bases that match TRBD1. CDR3 size: 15 residues. The V gene end was trimmed by 6 bases and the J gene end by 7 bases; junction bases not matched to a gene: 11. Germline V gene sequence: CDR1 MNHEY, CDR2 SMNVEV (reference sequence). CDR3 nucleotides: TGTGCCAGCAGCCCTGTCAGGGGGCGCAAAAATGAGCAGTTCTTC. Its protein is CASSPVRGRKNEQFF.

V gene TRBV27 combines with J gene TRBJ1-1, with 11 bases lining up with TRBD1. J lost 5 bases, V lost 5 bases, and 10 bases had no gene match. The CDR3 length is 16 residues. CDR1 MNHEY and CDR2 SMNVEV come from the germline V gene (reference sequence). The CDR3 is CASSPRTGGLGTEAFF. CDR3 bases: TGTGCCAGCAGTCCTCGGACAGGGGGCTTGGGAACTGAAGCTTTCTTT.

The chain joins TRBV12-3 or TRBV12-4 to TRBJ1-6, with 9 bases lining up with TRBD1. The V gene end was trimmed by 5 bases and the J gene end by 10 bases; junction bases not matched to a gene: 3. The CDR3 is made up of 13 amino acids. In nucleotides, the CDR3 is TGTGCCAGCAGTGGGACAGGGAGCTCACCCCTCCACTTT. It specifies CASSGTGSSPLHF.

The chain uses TRBV10-3 and TRBJ1-6; 9 bases map to TRBD1. The CDR3 is 15 residues long. The germline CDR1 and CDR2 sequences are ENHRY and SYGVKD. J gave up 10 bases and V 3 bases, and 7 bases lay outside the gene matches. The CDR3 loop is CAISDLTGGGSPLHF. The CDR3 DNA reads as TGTGCCATCAGTGATCTAACAGGGGGCGGGTCACCCCTCCACTTT.

This clone was recorded once. The chain carries TRBV6-1 and TRBJ1-1, with no clear D. Trimming removed 2 bases at V and 1 base at J, with 8 bases between. This CDR3 is built from 14 residues. Germline V lookup: CDR1 MNHNS, CDR2 SASEGT. The CDR3 here is CASSETRGNTEAFF. The CDR3 DNA follows: TGTGCCAGCAGTGAAACTCGGGGGAACACTGAAGCTTTCTTT.

This chain joins TRBV24-1 and TRBJ2-3, with 8 bases lining up with TRBD2. CDR3 length: 16 amino acids. J lost 2 bases, V lost 4 bases, and 7 bases had no gene match. Germline assignment: CDR1 KGHDR and CDR2 SFDVKD. This CDR3 reads CATSETSGGSTDTQYF. CDR3 DNA sequence: TGTGCCACCAGTGAAACCAGCGGGGGTTCCACAGATACGCAGTATTTT.

The chain recombines TRBV7-3 with TRBJ2-3, with TRBD2 identical over 11 bases. V lost 2 bases, J lost 0 bases, and 1 base stayed unmatched. The germline gives CDR1 SGHTA, CDR2 FQGTGA. The CDR3 runs to 16 residues. The DNA for the CDR3 is TGTGCCAGCAGCTTAGGGACTAGCGGTAGCACAGATACGCAGTATTTT. This sequence encodes CASSLGTSGSTDTQYF.

J is TRBJ2-7 and V is TRBV6-6, with D unresolved. The CDR3 is made up of 13 amino acids. Trimming stripped 6 bases from V and 2 bases from J, with 11 bases between. In germline, CDR1 is MNHNY, CDR2 SVGAGI (reference sequence). CDR3 sequence (DNA): TGTGCCAGCAGCCCCGCCGGTACCTACGAGCAGTACTTC. Its translation is CASSPAGTYEQYF.

The J gene is TRBJ2-1, the V gene TRBV27; 7 bases agree with TRBD1. CDR3 size: 15 residues. The V segment lost 2 bases and the J segment 9 bases; nucleotides outside the gene matches: 10. Germline V gene lookup returns CDR1 MNHEY and CDR2 SMNVEV (reference sequence). CDR3 region: CASSLTGVPRGEQFF. CDR3 nucleotide sequence: TGTGCCAGCAGTTTAACAGGGGTCCCGAGGGGTGAGCAGTTCTTC.

J is TRBJ1-1 and V is TRBV19; 10 nucleotides match TRBD1. CDR1 and CDR2 from the germline V gene are LNHDA and SQIVND (reference sequence). CDR3 size: 14 residues. V trimming: 5 bases; J trimming: 5 bases; junction bases outside the gene matches: 5. CDR3 DNA sequence: TGTGCCAGTAGTGCTCGGACAGGGGGGACTGAAGCTTTCTTT. Residues: CASSARTGGTEAFF.

The V and J genes are TRBV4-2 and TRBJ2-7, with 12 nucleotides matching TRBD2. CDR3 length: 17 residues. Germline V CDR1 and CDR2: LGHNA, YNFKEQ. V dropped 2 bases and J dropped 6; count of bases not matched to a gene: 11. The CDR3, as DNA: TGTGCCAGCAGCCAACCTAGCGGGGGGGCTTCGGAAAGCGAGCAGTACTTC. Its translation is CASSQPSGGASESEQYF.